This T cell receptor beta chain was captured by sequencing in a study of cytomegalovirus exposure and HLA in healthy donors. Both 60 Vbeta primers and 13 Jbeta primers went into the PCR. Assay: immunoSEQ multiplex PCR; the TCRdb copy retains only in-frame clones and omits some. The table records 100,000 to 150,000 clones, about 78% of them present only once. J lost 6 bases, V lost 5 bases, and 12 bases had no gene match. The CDR3 runs to 15 residues. The V gene's germline CDR1 is SGHTA and CDR2 FQGNSA. This clone was recorded only once. Its antigen remains unidentified. Study observations and caveats: Reports credit the classifier with highly specific, highly sensitive diagnosis of cytomegalovirus status. A prior analysis recorded that most TCR beta V segments were productive about 87% or about 30% of the time. Confirmation in vitro established that three CMV-associated chains were specific for CMV antigens. Several top significant clusters appeared, in a later analysis, to be linked to common viral pathogens.

The receptor comes from a female donor in good health and CMV-seronegative. Source material: PBMCs. This rearrangement joins TRBV7-2 to TRBJ2-7, with TRBD2 identical over 8 bases. Here the CDR3 reads CASSPGSGSTREQYF. CDR3 DNA: TGTGCCAGCAGCCCCGGGAGCGGGAGTACACGCGAGCAGTACTTC. The full variable domain, its missing parts supplied by reference TRBV7-2 and TRBJ2-7, is GAGVSQSPSNKVTEKGKDVELRCDPISGHTALYWYRQSLGQGLEFLIYFQGNSAPDKSGLPSDRFSAERTGGSVSTLTIQRTQQEDSAVYLCASSPGSGSTREQYFGPGTRLTVT.